A single sample is the source of the 15 T cell receptor beta chains below, sequenced in a study of blood T cell repertoires in COVID-19. TCRdb keeps only in-frame clones here, not all; method: immunoSEQ multiplex PCR. The sample holds around 170,000 clones, around 88% seen once. The material sequenced was peripheral blood. The receptors shown here come from a woman in her 30s with acute or convalescent COVID-19.

The V and J genes are TRBV5-1 and TRBJ1-6, with 7 bases lining up with TRBD1. Germline CDR1 SGHRS, CDR2 YFSETQ. This CDR3 is built from 15 residues. V trimming: 7 bases; J trimming: 5 bases; junction bases outside the gene matches: 9. CDR3: CASANRGQDNSPLHF. For the CDR3, the DNA is TGCGCCAGCGCGAACAGGGGCCAAGATAATTCACCCCTCCACTTT.

This chain joins TRBV20-1 and TRBJ2-1; possibly TRBD1 for D (5 bases). V gave up 5 bases and J gave up 8 bases, with 10 bases separating them. CDR3 size: 11 residues. The germline gives CDR1 DFQATT, CDR2 SNEGSKA (reference sequence). The CDR3 region has the DNA TGCAGTGCTCCTCAGGGCTATGAGCAGTTCTTC. It translates to CSAPQGYEQFF.

The chain employs TRBV28 and TRBJ2-7; 12 bases match TRBD2. With 6 bases clipped from V and 3 bases from J, the junction kept 9 bases outside the gene matches. The length of the CDR3 is 16 residues. CDR1 is MDHEN and CDR2 is SYDVKM in the germline V gene. The CDR3 sequence is CASRNLGLAGFYEQYF. The CDR3, as DNA: TGTGCCAGCAGAAACTTAGGACTAGCGGGGTTCTACGAGCAGTACTTC.

V gene TRBV2 combines with J gene TRBJ2-1; possible D gene TRBD1, 7 bases. V lost 6 bases to trimming and J lost 9 bases, with 18 bases between them. The CDR3 covers 14 residues. CDR1 SNHLY and CDR2 FYNNEI come from the germline V gene. CDR3 nucleotides: TGTGCCAGCAGCCCTATACGACAGGGAGGTGAGCAGTTCTTC. Translation gives CASSPIRQGGEQFF.

The CDR3 spells CASSFMWDREGEQYF. CDR3 sequence (DNA): TGTGCCAGCAGCTTCATGTGGGACAGGGAGGGCGAGCAGTACTTC. The genes are TRBV11-2 and TRBJ2-7; 9 bases are a match to TRBD1. This CDR3 comprises 15 residues. In germline, CDR1 is SGHAT, CDR2 FQNNGV. V dropped 3 bases and J dropped 6; count of bases not matched to a gene: 9.

V is TRBV6-5 and J is TRBJ1-1, with 7 positions matching TRBD1. This CDR3 has 14 amino acids. With 1 base clipped from V and 7 bases from J, the junction kept 6 bases outside the gene matches. Germline CDR1 is MNHEY and CDR2 is SVGAGI. CDR3 in DNA: TGTGCCAGCAGTTACTACAGGGGAAGGGGTGAAGCTTTCTTT. It encodes CASSYYRGRGEAFF.

Concerning this clone: Within the sample, other DNA sequences also encode this same CDR3. The genes are TRBV5-6 and TRBJ2-7; TRBD1 aligns across 9 bases. The CDR3 loop spans 14 amino acids. The V gene end was trimmed by 2 bases and the J gene end by 4 bases; junction bases not matched to a gene: 4. Germline V CDR1 and CDR2: SGHDT, YYEEEE. In nucleotides, the CDR3 is TGTGCCAGCAGCTTACCGGGACAGGGTTACGAGCAGTACTTC. It yields the protein CASSLPGQGYEQYF. Using reference TRBV5-6 and TRBJ2-7 for the parts outside the CDR3, the full variable domain is DAGVTQSPTHLIKTRGQQVTLRCSPKSGHDTVSWYQQALGQGPQFIFQYYEEEERQRGNFPDRFSGHQFPNYSSELNVNALLLGDSALYLCASSLPGQGYEQYFGPGTRLTVT.

The chain recombines TRBV24-1 with TRBJ1-1, with 7 bases lining up with TRBD1. Germline assignment: CDR1 KGHDR and CDR2 SFDVKD. This CDR3 has 14 amino acids. The V segment lost 3 bases and the J segment 9 bases; nucleotides outside the gene matches: 9. The CDR3 spells CATSDTGAPQKAFF. The CDR3 region has the DNA TGTGCCACCAGTGATACAGGGGCCCCACAGAAAGCTTTCTTT.

The rearrangement links TRBV9 to TRBJ2-1; no reliable D call. CDR1 is SGDLS and CDR2 is YYNGEE in the germline V gene. Between the trimmed V and J ends, which lost 2 bases and 7 bases, there was a span of 10 bases. This CDR3 comprises 13 residues. CDR3 sequence reads: CASSVLPSNEQFF. CDR3 bases: TGTGCCAGCAGCGTCCTACCTAGTAATGAGCAGTTCTTC. The whole variable domain, filled in from reference TRBV9 and TRBJ2-1, reads DSGVTQTPKHLITATGQRVTLRCSPRSGDLSVYWYQQSLDQGLQFLIQYYNGEERAKGNILERFSAQQFPDLHSELNLSSLELGDSALYFCASSVLPSNEQFFGPGTRLTVL.

V gene TRBV18 combines with J gene TRBJ1-4; D unclear. The CDR3 has 14 residues. CDR1 KGHSH and CDR2 LQKENI come from the germline V gene. V was pared by 3 bases and J by 8 bases, with 13 bases between. CDR3 sequence reads: CASSPIHSSEKLFF. The CDR3 DNA is TGTGCCAGCTCACCGATCCACAGCAGCGAAAAACTGTTTTTT.

The rearrangement joins TRBV5-4 to TRBJ2-1; 10 nucleotides align to TRBD2. Germline V gene sequence: CDR1 SGHNT, CDR2 YYREEE (reference sequence). With 2 bases clipped from V and 9 bases from J, the junction kept 8 bases outside the gene matches. The CDR3 is 15 residues long. CDR3 residues: CASSFGLAGDGEQFF. The CDR3 DNA reads as TGTGCCAGCAGCTTTGGTCTAGCGGGAGACGGTGAGCAGTTCTTC.

This sequence joins TRBV5-4 and TRBJ1-3, with D hard to call. Germline lookup yields CDR1 SGHNT and CDR2 YYREEE (reference sequence). V was shortened by 4 bases and J by 4 bases, with 15 bases between the two germline ends. This CDR3 region has 15 residues. The CDR3 here is CASSQHLTGGNTIYF. For the CDR3, the DNA is TGTGCCAGCAGCCAACACCTAACGGGAGGAAACACCATATATTTT.

The V and J genes are TRBV28 and TRBJ2-7; 11 bases agree with TRBD2. CDR1 is MDHEN and CDR2 is SYDVKM in the germline V gene. J lost 2 bases, V lost 4 bases, and 7 bases had no gene match. This CDR3 has 16 residues. CDR3 amino acids: CASSSKLAGDPYEQYF. CDR3 nucleotides: TGTGCCAGCAGTTCTAAACTAGCGGGAGATCCCTACGAGCAGTACTTC.

V usage is TRBV7-9 and J usage is TRBJ2-2; 8 positions match TRBD2. V dropped 5 bases and J dropped 5; count of bases not matched to a gene: 10. Germline-derived CDR1 and CDR2 are SEHNR and FQNEAQ (reference sequence). This CDR3 spans 16 amino acids. The CDR3 DNA reads TGTGCCAGCAGCCATGGACTAGCAAGGGGTACCGGGGAGCTGTTTTTT. Residues: CASSHGLARGTGELFF. Full variable domain (missing parts from reference TRBV7-9 and TRBJ2-2): DTGVSQNPRHKITKRGQNVTFRCDPISEHNRLYWYRQTLGQGPEFLTYFQNEAQLEKSRLLSDRFSAERPKGSFSTLEIQRTEQGDSAMYLCASSHGLARGTGELFFGEGSRLTVL.

The chain employs TRBV19 and TRBJ2-3, with D uncertain. Looked up from germline, CDR1 is LNHDA and CDR2 is SQIVND (reference sequence). The CDR3 has 12 amino acids. V dropped 5 bases and J dropped 4 bases, with 7 bases sitting between them. The CDR3 DNA is TGTGCCAGTAGTTCGAGTGCAGATACGCAGTATTTT. This encodes CASSSSADTQYF.